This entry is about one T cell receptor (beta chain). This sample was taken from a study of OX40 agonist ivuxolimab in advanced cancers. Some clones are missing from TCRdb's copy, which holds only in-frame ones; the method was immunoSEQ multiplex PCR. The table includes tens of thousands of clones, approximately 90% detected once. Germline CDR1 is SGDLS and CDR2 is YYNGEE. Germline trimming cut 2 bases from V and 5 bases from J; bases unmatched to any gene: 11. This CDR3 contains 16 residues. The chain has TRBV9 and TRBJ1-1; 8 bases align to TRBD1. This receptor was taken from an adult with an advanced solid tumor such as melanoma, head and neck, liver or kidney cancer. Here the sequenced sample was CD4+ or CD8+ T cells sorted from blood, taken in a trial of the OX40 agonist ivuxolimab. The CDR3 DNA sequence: TGTGCCAGCAGCGTCGGGTCAGGGGGCCGGAGGACTGAAGCTTTCTTT. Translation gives CASSVGSGGRRTEAFF.